One sample yielded the 30 T cell receptor beta chains listed below, sequenced in a study of T cell responses to AZD1222 COVID-19 vaccine. Assay: immunoSEQ multiplex PCR; the TCRdb copy retains only in-frame clones and omits some. The sample holds over 100,000 clones; approximately 84% are singletons and the top ten take more than 20%. This material consisted of peripheral blood, taken on day 0 of AZD1222 vaccination. Receptors were obtained from an adult in good health.

This clone was seen a few times. The V and J genes are TRBV6-2 or TRBV6-3 and TRBJ2-7, with D maybe TRBD2 (5 bases). The CDR3 sequence is 16 residues long. V lost 6 bases to trimming and J lost 6 bases, with 24 bases between them. Germline V gives CDR1 MNHEY, CDR2 SVGEGT. DNA of the CDR3: TGTGCCAGCAGCCCGCCTAGGCACGGAGGTAAGACCGAGCAGTACTTC. It encodes CASSPPRHGGKTEQYF.

This sequence joins TRBV6-5 and TRBJ2-6; tentative D call: TRBD1 (5 bases). The germline CDR1 and CDR2 sequences are MNHEY and SVGAGI. The V gene lost 0 bases and the J gene lost 1 base, with 7 bases spanning the gap. CDR3 size: 16 residues. In DNA, the CDR3 is TGTGCCAGCAGTTACTCACCAGGGTCTGGGGCCAACGTCCTGACTTTC. Its translation is CASSYSPGSGANVLTF.

This chain connects TRBV29-1 to TRBJ1-1, with D maybe TRBD1 (5 bases). Germline values: CDR1 SQVTM, CDR2 ANQGSEA. The V end was cut by 7 bases, the J end by 5 bases, with 11 bases between. The length of the CDR3 is 11 residues. The CDR3 coding sequence is TGCAGCGCCGGTCGGGGGACTGAAGCTTTCTTT. Amino acids: CSAGRGTEAFF.

The chain links TRBV28 to TRBJ1-1; TRBD1 is a possible D gene (6 bases). The length of the CDR3 is 17 residues. V lost 3 bases and J 4 bases, leaving 21 bases between the germline ends. Germline V gene lookup returns CDR1 MDHEN and CDR2 SYDVKM. The CDR3 nucleotides read TGTGCCAGCAGTTTCAGGGGAAGGAGGGCCCCGGCCACTGAAGCTTTCTTT. It is translated as CASSFRGRRAPATEAFF. Based on the CDR3 plus reference TRBV28 and TRBJ1-1, the full variable domain is DVKVTQSSRYLVKRTGEKVFLECVQDMDHENMFWYRQDPGLGLRLIYFSYDVKMKEKGDIPEGYSVSREKKERFSLILESASTNQTSMYLCASSFRGRRAPATEAFFGQGTRLTVV.

The J gene is TRBJ1-1, the V gene TRBV24-1; D call uncertain. Per germline, CDR1 KGHDR and CDR2 SFDVKD. The V end was cut by 4 bases, the J end by 7 bases, with 9 bases between. The CDR3 runs 12 residues. CDR3 nucleotides: TGTGCCACCAGTGAGGGGAGGAATGAAGCTTTCTTT. This sequence encodes CATSEGRNEAFF.

The chain carries TRBV12-3 or TRBV12-4 and TRBJ2-7; D is tentatively TRBD1 or TRBD2 (5 bases each). The germline V and J ends were trimmed by 2 bases and 3 bases, with 8 bases remaining between them. This CDR3 spans 13 amino acids. This CDR3 is CASSLRDGYEQYF. The CDR3 DNA is TGTGCCAGCAGTTTAAGGGACGGCTACGAGCAGTACTTC.

This chain connects TRBV5-1 to TRBJ1-1; a weak D match, TRBD1 (6 bases). This CDR3 spans 19 amino acids. In germline, CDR1 is SGHRS, CDR2 YFSETQ. V was clipped by 4 bases and J by 4 bases, with 29 bases between them. CDR3 in amino acids: CASSPGITWTRTAVTEAFF. CDR3 nucleotides: TGCGCCAGCAGCCCGGGAATAACCTGGACGAGGACAGCCGTCACTGAAGCTTTCTTT.

The genes are TRBV6-6 and TRBJ2-7; D is undetermined. This CDR3 contains 12 residues. Germline V gene sequence: CDR1 MNHNY, CDR2 SVGAGI (reference sequence). V shed 2 bases and J shed 2 bases, with 4 bases lying between them. CDR3 bases: TGTGCCAGCAGTTACGGAACCTACGAGCAGTACTTC. Translation: CASSYGTYEQYF.

This chain uses TRBV7-2 with TRBJ2-7, with D unresolved. The CDR3 is 15 residues long. V was pared by 0 bases and J by 6 bases, with 15 bases between. The V gene's germline CDR1 is SGHTA and CDR2 FQGNSA. Here the CDR3 reads CASSLAGKVGSEQYF. The DNA for the CDR3 is TGTGCCAGCAGCTTAGCGGGGAAAGTAGGGTCCGAGCAGTACTTC. Full variable domain (outside the CDR3, taken from reference TRBV7-2 and TRBJ2-7): GAGVSQSPSNKVTEKGKDVELRCDPISGHTALYWYRQSLGQGLEFLIYFQGNSAPDKSGLPSDRFSAERTGGSVSTLTIQRTQQEDSAVYLCASSLAGKVGSEQYFGPGTRLTVT.

This clone appeared a single time. The DNA of the CDR3 is TGTGCCAGCAGTTTATTGCCGGGGCGCATGAACACTGAAGCTTTCTTT. It is translated as CASSLLPGRMNTEAFF. The V and J genes are TRBV27 and TRBJ1-1; TRBD1 might be the D (5 bases). The CDR3 consists of 16 residues. Germline-derived CDR1 and CDR2 are MNHEY and SMNVEV (reference sequence). Trimming took 1 base from V and 0 from J, leaving 12 bases between them.

The chain employs TRBV7-2 and TRBJ2-1; tentative D call: TRBD1 (6 bases). V shed 5 bases and J shed 7 bases, with 24 bases lying between them. Germline loops: CDR1 SGHTA, CDR2 FQGNSA. CDR3 length: 17 amino acids. The CDR3 loop is CASSLGPGVEIRNEQFF. Written as DNA, the CDR3 is TGTGCCAGCAGCCTAGGGCCAGGGGTCGAAATTAGGAATGAGCAGTTCTTC.

The chain has TRBV18 and TRBJ2-7, with D perhaps being TRBD1 or TRBD2 (5 bases each). From germline, CDR1 is KGHSH and CDR2 LQKENI. V lost 6 bases and J lost 2, with 8 bases in between. The CDR3 runs to 12 residues. CDR3 nucleotides: TGTGCCAGCTCCGAGGGACCCTACGAGCAGTACTTC. This translates into CASSEGPYEQYF.

This clone has just a few counts. The chain employs TRBV10-2 and TRBJ1-1; possible D gene TRBD1, 5 bases. The CDR3 has 11 residues. Trimming took 6 bases from V and 8 from J, leaving 10 bases between them. The germline V gene has CDR1 WSHSY and CDR2 SAAADI. CDR3 residues: CASREGTEAFF. The CDR3 coding sequence is TGCGCCAGCAGGGAAGGGACGGAAGCTTTCTTT.

This clone was seen only once. This sequence joins TRBV5-1 and TRBJ1-1; no definite D call. CDR3 size: 14 residues. Looked up from germline, CDR1 is SGHRS and CDR2 is YFSETQ. The V end lost 0 bases, the J end lost 3 bases, and 9 bases lay between the germline ends. CDR3 protein: CASSLEEGYTEAFF. The CDR3 bases are TGCGCCAGCAGCTTGGAGGAGGGCTACACTGAAGCTTTCTTT.

This chain links TRBV10-1 with TRBJ2-7; TRBD1 matches 8 bases. Germline V CDR1 and CDR2: WNHNN, SYGVQD (reference sequence). Trimming at V came to 8 bases and at J to 2 bases, leaving 2 bases not matched to a gene. The CDR3 runs to 12 residues. CDR3 region: CASSGGPYEQYF. The CDR3 nucleotides are TGCGCCAGCTCAGGGGGCCCCTACGAGCAGTACTTC.

This clone was counted only a few times. This sequence joins TRBV5-1 and TRBJ1-1; D perhaps matches TRBD1 (5 bases). In germline, CDR1 is SGHRS, CDR2 YFSETQ. This CDR3 comprises 14 residues. The ends were cut back, 0 bases at V and 0 bases at J, with 6 bases in the middle. The CDR3 region is CASSLGQMNTEAFF. CDR3 bases: TGCGCCAGCAGCTTGGGACAGATGAACACTGAAGCTTTCTTT.

This chain joins TRBV18 and TRBJ1-1; D call uncertain. V lost 7 bases and J 5 bases, leaving 14 bases between the germline ends. Per germline, CDR1 KGHSH and CDR2 LQKENI. The CDR3 runs to 13 residues. CDR3 sequence (DNA): TGTGCCAGCTGTGAAGGGAGGGCAACTGAAGCTTTCTTT. Protein sequence: CASCEGRATEAFF.

This CDR3 is CASSEAIGNSPLHF. In DNA form, the CDR3 reads TGTGCCAGCAGTGAAGCAATCGGGAATTCACCCCTCCACTTT. The chain joins TRBV6-1 to TRBJ1-6, with D uncertain. Germline CDR1 reads MNHNS; CDR2 reads SASEGT. The V end was cut by 0 bases, the J end by 7 bases, with 7 bases between. The CDR3 runs to 14 residues.

This clone has more than one count but fewer than ten. The chain recombines TRBV6-2 or TRBV6-3 with TRBJ2-7; D may be TRBD1 (7 bases). The germline V gene has CDR1 MNHEY and CDR2 SVGEGT. There are 14 residues in the CDR3. Trimming cost V 2 bases and J 2 bases, with 10 bases left between them. CDR3 nucleotides: TGTGCCAGCAGTTACGGAGGGGGCGCCTACGAGCAGTACTTC. This sequence encodes CASSYGGGAYEQYF.

The genes are TRBV11-2 and TRBJ1-1; D is possibly TRBD1 (5 bases). From germline, CDR1 is SGHAT and CDR2 FQNNGV. Trimming took 1 base from V and 1 from J, leaving 13 bases between them. CDR3 length equals 16 residues. Here the CDR3 reads CASSLVGAGGNTEAFF. CDR3 coding DNA: TGTGCCAGCAGCTTAGTTGGGGCCGGGGGGAACACTGAAGCTTTCTTT.

The V gene is TRBV5-1, the J gene TRBJ1-2; no clear D. Germline V gene lookup returns CDR1 SGHRS and CDR2 YFSETQ. The CDR3 spans 14 residues. V was cut by 2 bases and J by 8 bases, with 16 bases left in between. CDR3 sequence reads: CASSLPSFGVGYTF. In nucleotides, the CDR3 is TGCGCCAGCAGCTTACCCTCTTTCGGTGTCGGCTACACCTTC.

This chain joins TRBV6-5 and TRBJ2-5; D might be TRBD1 (5 bases). Germline V gives CDR1 MNHEY, CDR2 SVGAGI. The ends were cut back, 7 bases at V and 0 bases at J, with 6 bases in the middle. This CDR3 spans 12 amino acids. The CDR3 DNA reads as TGTGCCAGCAAAGGGGACCAAGAGACCCAGTACTTC. This codes for CASKGDQETQYF.

This clone was seen a handful of times. The chain carries TRBV7-6 and TRBJ1-6; a weak D match, TRBD1 (6 bases). The germline V gene encodes CDR1 SGHVS and CDR2 FNYEAQ. The V end was cut by 10 bases, the J end by 14 bases, with 15 bases between. This CDR3 is built from 11 residues. The CDR3 sequence: CATTGLNTLHF. The CDR3 DNA sequence: TGTGCCACAACAGGGCTAAATACCCTCCACTTT.

This chain joins TRBV28 and TRBJ2-3; D not certain. Trimming took off 3 bases at V and 6 bases at J, with 13 bases between the two ends. From germline, CDR1 is MDHEN and CDR2 SYDVKM. The CDR3 is 14 residues long. Here the CDR3 reads CASSFASFDDTQYF. The CDR3 DNA follows: TGTGCCAGCAGTTTCGCTAGTTTTGACGATACGCAGTATTTT.

This CDR3 reads CASSEDGNTEAFF. Here the CDR3 DNA reads TGTGCCAGCAGTGAAGATGGGAACACTGAAGCTTTCTTT. This sequence joins TRBV2 and TRBJ1-1; D not certain. The V end lost 1 base, the J end lost 1 base, and 4 bases lay between the germline ends. This CDR3 region has 13 residues. Germline assignment: CDR1 SNHLY and CDR2 FYNNEI. Based on the CDR3 plus reference TRBV2 and TRBJ1-1, the full variable domain is EPEVTQTPSHQVTQMGQEVILRCVPISNHLYFYWYRQILGQKVEFLVSFYNNEISEKSEIFDDQFSVERPDGSNFTLKIRSTKLEDSAMYFCASSEDGNTEAFFGQGTRLTVV.

The chain is built from TRBV7-2 and TRBJ1-2; D uncertain. The ends were cut back, 5 bases at V and 4 bases at J, with 14 bases in the middle. There are 14 residues in the CDR3. Germline V gene sequence: CDR1 SGHTA, CDR2 FQGNSA. The CDR3 here is CASSPPGNTYGYTF. CDR3 in DNA: TGTGCCAGCAGCCCCCCCGGCAACACCTATGGCTACACCTTC.

This chain links TRBV6-5 with TRBJ2-2; perhaps TRBD2 as D (5 bases). Germline V gene sequence: CDR1 MNHEY, CDR2 SVGAGI. The CDR3 runs 15 residues. Trimming removed 2 bases from V and 4 bases from J, with 11 bases in between. The CDR3 DNA is TGTGCCAGCAGTTACGAGGGTGGGAGCACCGGGGAGCTGTTTTTT. Translating it yields CASSYEGGSTGELFF.

The rearrangement links TRBV6-5 to TRBJ2-7; 9 bases fit TRBD1. V dropped 5 bases and J dropped 0; count of bases not matched to a gene: 2. CDR3 length: 14 residues. From germline, CDR1 is MNHEY and CDR2 SVGAGI. The CDR3, as DNA: TGTGCCAGCAGTCTACAGGGGGCCTCCTACGAGCAGTACTTC. Amino acid sequence: CASSLQGASYEQYF.

CDR3 nucleotide sequence: TGCGCCAGCTGGGGAACAGGGATCACAGATACGCAGTATTTT. Protein: CASWGTGITDTQYF. The V call is TRBV10-1, the J call TRBJ2-3; tentatively, D is TRBD1 (6 bases). Germline V gene lookup returns CDR1 WNHNN and CDR2 SYGVQD (reference sequence). V lost 8 bases and J lost 2, with 14 bases in between. This CDR3 contains 14 residues.

The chain couples TRBV9 to TRBJ2-6; either TRBD1 or TRBD2 may supply D (6 bases each). Per germline, CDR1 SGDLS and CDR2 YYNGEE. The CDR3 consists of 19 residues. Trimming removed 0 bases from V and 0 bases from J, with 16 bases in between. The CDR3 spells CASSVVVGGTVSGANVLTF. The CDR3, as DNA: TGTGCCAGCAGCGTAGTAGTAGGGGGGACCGTCTCTGGGGCCAACGTCCTGACTTTC.